This T cell receptor delta chain is drawn from a study of gamma-delta T cells after stem cell transplantation. This CDR3 region has 16 residues. The germline V and J ends were trimmed by 5 bases and 5 bases, with 23 bases remaining between them. CDR1 is GEAIGNYY and CDR2 is EKD in the germline V gene. TCRdb reprocessed the RT-PCR reads using CATT. The data show some 3,000 delta-chain clones, 1.5% to 2% seen once. This clone came up a few times. A read error may explain this, as a much larger clone is one base away. Other DNA sequences within the sample encode an identical CDR3. Sequencing input: gamma-delta T cells. The chain combines TRDV2 with TRDJ1, with D hard to call. This TCR derives from a human donor. It is not recorded whose cells these are; they may come from a transplant donor. CDR3 sequence: CACGSILRSEVDKLIF. The DNA for the CDR3 is TGTGCCTGTGGCAGTATTCTCCGGAGTGAGGTAGATAAACTCATCTTT.